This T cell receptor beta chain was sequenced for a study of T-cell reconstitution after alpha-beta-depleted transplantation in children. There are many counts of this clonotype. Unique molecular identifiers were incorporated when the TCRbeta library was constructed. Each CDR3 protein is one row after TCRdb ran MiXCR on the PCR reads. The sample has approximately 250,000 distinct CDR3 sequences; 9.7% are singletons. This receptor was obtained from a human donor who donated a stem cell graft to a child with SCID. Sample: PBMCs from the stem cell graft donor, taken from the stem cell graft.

In DNA, the CDR3 is TGCGCCAGCAGCTTGGATAAGGACGAGCAGTACTTC. Amino acids: CASSLDKDEQYF. The chain couples TRBV5-1 to TRBJ2-7, with D unclear. From germline, CDR1 is SGHRS and CDR2 YFSETQ. Trimming stripped 0 bases from V and 5 bases from J, with 6 bases between. This CDR3 comprises 12 residues.